Below, one T cell receptor beta chain is given with its context. These data come from a study of blood T cell repertoires in COVID-19. Background on the study: T cells, B-cell-depleted T cells, or PBMCs provided the cDNA or gDNA that served as material.

Original data processing: Amplification with reference gene primers provided the estimates of nucleated cell counts. Method: immunoSEQ multiplex PCR; TCRdb's copy keeps in-frame clones and lacks some. V and J calls and clone size are given by that table; D and trimming were obtained from the DNA. The table shows roughly 170,000 clones, with roughly 80% occurring only once. Sequencing was carried out using peripheral blood. The clonotype comes from a human donor in a cohort sampled during active COVID-19.

CDR3 DNA sequence: TGCGCCAGCAGGGCAGGACAATGGTCAAATAATTCACCCCTCCACTTT. Translated, it gives CASRAGQWSNNSPLHF. V is TRBV10-2 and J is TRBJ1-6; a weak D match, TRBD1 (5 bases). Per germline, CDR1 WSHSY and CDR2 SAAADI. The CDR3 consists of 16 residues. Between the trimmed V and J ends, which lost 6 bases and 5 bases, there was a span of 17 bases.